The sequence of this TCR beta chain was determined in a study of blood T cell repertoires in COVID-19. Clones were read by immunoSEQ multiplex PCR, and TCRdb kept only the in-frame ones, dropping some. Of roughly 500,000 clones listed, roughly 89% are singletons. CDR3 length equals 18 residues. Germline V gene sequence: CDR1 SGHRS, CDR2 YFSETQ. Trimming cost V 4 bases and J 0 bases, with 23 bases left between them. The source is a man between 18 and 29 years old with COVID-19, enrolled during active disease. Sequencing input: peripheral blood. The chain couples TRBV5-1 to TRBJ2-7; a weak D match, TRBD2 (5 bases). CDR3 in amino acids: CASSSSPSVASGSYEQYF. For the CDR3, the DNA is TGCGCCAGCAGCAGCTCCCCGTCGGTAGCGAGCGGCTCCTACGAGCAGTACTTC.